A single sample is the source of the 24 T cell receptor beta chains below, sequenced in a study of blood T cell repertoires in COVID-19. Sequencing was performed with immunoSEQ multiplex PCR; in TCRdb, only in-frame clones are kept and a portion is missing. Of roughly 250,000 clones listed, about 90% are singletons. Sequencing input: PBMCs or T cells enriched from blood (not recorded which). These receptors were collected from a woman in her thirties with acute COVID-19.

This sequence joins TRBV7-8 and TRBJ2-7, with 7 nucleotides matching TRBD1. The CDR3 has 14 amino acids. V shed 5 bases, J shed 5 bases, and the junction held 9 bases outside the gene matches. CDR1 is SGHVS and CDR2 is FQNEAQ in the germline V gene. CDR3: CASSKHDRVHEQYF. DNA of the CDR3: TGTGCCAGCAGCAAGCACGACAGGGTCCACGAGCAGTACTTC.

The chain carries TRBV7-3 and TRBJ1-6; TRBD1 might be the D (5 bases). Trimming left V 3 bases short and J 7 bases short, with 10 bases between. This CDR3 contains 14 residues. Looked up from germline, CDR1 is SGHTA and CDR2 is FQGTGA. The CDR3 loop is CASSFLGGNSPLHF. In nucleotides, the CDR3 is TGTGCCAGCAGCTTCCTGGGGGGAAATTCACCCCTCCACTTT.

This chain connects TRBV28 to TRBJ1-6, with 9 positions matching TRBD1. V shed 3 bases and J 8 bases; nucleotides not matched to a gene: 5. The CDR3 is 15 residues long. Germline V gene lookup returns CDR1 MDHEN and CDR2 SYDVKM. The CDR3 reads CASSFWDREYSPLHF. In DNA, the CDR3 is TGTGCCAGCAGTTTTTGGGACAGGGAGTATTCACCCCTCCACTTT.

This clone qualifies as large. V is TRBV7-6 and J is TRBJ2-1; 8 nucleotides align to TRBD2. Germline trimming cut 1 base from V and 4 bases from J; bases unmatched to any gene: 6. Germline CDR1 SGHVS, CDR2 FNYEAQ. This CDR3 contains 16 residues. The CDR3 loop is CASSLGGGGKYNEQFF. The CDR3, as DNA: TGTGCCAGCAGCTTAGGTGGCGGGGGGAAATACAATGAGCAGTTCTTC.

The rearrangement joins TRBV7-2 to TRBJ2-5; a possible D gene is TRBD1 (6 bases). Looked up from germline, CDR1 is SGHTA and CDR2 is FQGNSA. V shed 5 bases and J shed 1 base, with 14 bases lying between them. CDR3 length: 15 residues. The CDR3 spells CASSPSGAPQETQYF. In DNA, the CDR3 is TGTGCCAGCAGCCCATCAGGGGCGCCCCAAGAGACCCAGTACTTC.

The V gene is TRBV4-3, the J gene TRBJ1-2; D is possibly TRBD1 (6 bases). There are 15 residues in the CDR3. From germline, CDR1 is LGHNA and CDR2 YSLEER. V was cut by 0 bases and J by 11 bases, with 19 bases left in between. Here the CDR3 reads CASSQDWSDRRSYTF. DNA for the CDR3: TGCGCCAGCAGCCAAGATTGGTCGGACAGACGCTCGTACACCTTC.

The V and J genes are TRBV2 and TRBJ2-1, with D maybe TRBD1 (6 bases). Germline V lookup: CDR1 SNHLY, CDR2 FYNNEI. CDR3 length equals 19 residues. Trimming left V 0 bases short and J 4 bases short, with 22 bases between. CDR3 protein: CASSEALSWGHSNYNEQFF. CDR3 DNA sequence: TGTGCCAGCAGTGAAGCATTGAGTTGGGGACACTCGAATTACAATGAGCAGTTCTTC.

The chain has TRBV4-1 and TRBJ1-5; possible D gene TRBD1, 6 bases. The CDR3 has 14 residues. CDR1 and CDR2 (germline): MGHRA, YSYEKL. The V gene lost 1 base and the J gene lost 6 bases, with 10 bases spanning the gap. The CDR3: CASSQGLGGQPQHF. DNA of the CDR3: TGCGCCAGCAGCCAAGGATTAGGGGGTCAGCCCCAGCATTTT.

The chain uses TRBV29-1 and TRBJ2-2, with TRBD1 identical over 8 bases. The V and J ends lost 4 bases and 5 bases, in that order; junction bases with no gene match: 6. The CDR3 totals 14 residues. Germline CDR1 SQVTM, CDR2 ANQGSEA. CDR3 residues: CSVAPDRATGELFF. The DNA for the CDR3 is TGCAGCGTTGCCCCGGACAGGGCGACCGGGGAGCTGTTTTTT.

V and J are TRBV19 and TRBJ1-1; D remains ambiguous. The CDR3 contains 17 residues. V was shortened by 3 bases and J by 1 base, with 18 bases between the two germline ends. Germline V CDR1 and CDR2: LNHDA, SQIVND (reference sequence). The CDR3 coding sequence is TGTGCCAGTAGTATTACTTTTCGCAGGAACCCGAACACTGAAGCTTTCTTT. It yields the protein CASSITFRRNPNTEAFF.

This sequence joins TRBV28 and TRBJ1-2, with 9 positions matching TRBD1. V lost 4 bases and J lost 5; bases outside the gene matches: 8. The CDR3 is made up of 15 amino acids. Germline CDR1 is MDHEN and CDR2 is SYDVKM. DNA for the CDR3: TGTGCCAGCAGTTCGGGGACAGGGTACGCATATGGCTACACCTTC. Its translation is CASSSGTGYAYGYTF.

DNA of the CDR3: TGTGCCAGCAGGGACAGGGGTGTAGAAGCTTTCTTT. Its protein product is CASRDRGVEAFF. The chain couples TRBV12-3 or TRBV12-4 to TRBJ1-1, with 9 bases identical to TRBD1. The V and J ends lost 6 bases and 8 bases, in that order; junction bases with no gene match: 4. The length of the CDR3 is 12 residues.

This clone has a handful of counts. DNA for the CDR3: TGTGCCAGCAGCGTGGGGACTTTGGGGAACACTGAAGCTTTCTTT. The encoded protein is CASSVGTLGNTEAFF. This chain uses TRBV9 with TRBJ1-1, with D tentatively TRBD1 (5 bases). Trimming left V 2 bases short and J 1 base short, with 12 bases between. The CDR3 covers 15 residues. Per the germline V gene, CDR1 is SGDLS and CDR2 is YYNGEE.

This chain uses TRBV13 with TRBJ1-5; D is perhaps TRBD1 (5 bases). The CDR3 sequence is 12 residues long. Germline V gene data show CDR1 as PRHDT and CDR2 as FYEKMQ (reference sequence). Trimming pared 1 base from V and 11 bases from J, leaving 9 bases between. This CDR3 is CASSLAGRAQHF. CDR3 nucleotides: TGTGCCAGCAGCTTAGCTGGCAGGGCCCAGCATTTT.

This chain connects TRBV7-9 to TRBJ2-1; tentatively, D is TRBD2 (5 bases). The CDR3 is 14 residues long. V lost 1 base to trimming and J lost 3 bases, with 7 bases between them. Germline CDR1 SEHNR, CDR2 FQNEAQ (reference sequence). The CDR3 region is CASSLEGGYNEQFF. In nucleotides, the CDR3 is TGTGCCAGCAGCTTAGAAGGAGGCTACAATGAGCAGTTCTTC.

The chain is built from TRBV3-1 (or the pseudogene TRBV3-2) and TRBJ2-3; TRBD2 matches at 9 bases. The germline V gene has CDR1 LGHDT and CDR2 YNNKEL (reference sequence). The CDR3 has 19 residues. V trimming: 1 base; J trimming: 6 bases; junction bases outside the gene matches: 17. The CDR3 bases are TGTGCCAGCAGCCAAGTGATCAGGCGTGAGCGGGGGGATGAGGATACGCAGTATTTT. Its protein product is CASSQVIRRERGDEDTQYF.

This chain joins TRBV7-9 and TRBJ1-6; D may be TRBD1 (5 bases). The CDR3 has 15 residues. Trimming left V 1 base short and J 8 bases short, with 12 bases between. Germline V gene data show CDR1 as SEHNR and CDR2 as FQNEAQ (reference sequence). CDR3 DNA sequence: TGTGCCAGCAGCTTAGAAGGGGAAAGTGATTCACCCCTCCACTTT. Translated: CASSLEGESDSPLHF.

The V call is TRBV24-1, the J call TRBJ1-3; weak D call: TRBD1 (5 bases). The CDR3 has 15 amino acids. The V gene's germline CDR1 is KGHDR and CDR2 SFDVKD. V was cut by 2 bases and J by 3 bases, with 10 bases left in between. DNA of the CDR3: TGTGCCACCAGTGATTCGCAGGGTTTTGGAAACACCATATATTTT. It is translated as CATSDSQGFGNTIYF.

V and J are TRBV2 and TRBJ2-1; 9 bases fit TRBD2. CDR1 SNHLY and CDR2 FYNNEI come from the germline V gene. The CDR3 runs 15 residues. Unmatched junction bases numbered 12, after V lost 8 bases and J lost 7 bases. The DNA for the CDR3 is TGTGCCAGCGTTGGGGCGGGAGGGCCCGGGAATGAGCAGTTCTTC. Its translation is CASVGAGGPGNEQFF.

This chain uses TRBV5-4 with TRBJ2-2; TRBD1 matches at 9 bases. Germline V gives CDR1 SGHNT, CDR2 YYREEE (reference sequence). The length of the CDR3 is 13 residues. The trim removed 4 bases at V and 9 bases at J, leaving 4 bases unmatched. CDR3 coding DNA: TGTGCCAGCAGCCGGACAGGGGTTTGGGAGCTGTTTTTT. It encodes CASSRTGVWELFF.

The chain joins TRBV19 to TRBJ2-1; tentatively, D is TRBD2 (5 bases). The CDR3 length is 15 residues. Germline assignment: CDR1 LNHDA and CDR2 SQIVND (reference sequence). V was clipped by 9 bases and J by 3 bases, with 18 bases between them. As DNA, the CDR3 is TGTGCCAGCCGACCTAGCCGGGGAAACTACAATGAGCAGTTCTTC. This gives the protein CASRPSRGNYNEQFF.

The rearrangement links TRBV9 to TRBJ2-7; 12 nucleotides match TRBD2. Losses at the gene ends were 0 bases for V and 5 bases for J; bases not matched to a gene: 3. The CDR3 contains 15 residues. CDR1 and CDR2 from the germline V gene are SGDLS and YYNGEE. The CDR3 coding sequence is TGTGCCAGCAGCGTAGGACTAGCGGGGGACAACGAGCAGTACTTC. Residues: CASSVGLAGDNEQYF.

The genes are TRBV18 and TRBJ1-2; possibly TRBD1 for D (6 bases). Germline CDR1 is KGHSH and CDR2 is LQKENI. The germline V and J ends were trimmed by 3 bases and 4 bases, with 15 bases remaining between them. The CDR3 runs 15 residues. The CDR3 DNA is TGTGCCAGCTCACCGTCTTCGCAAGGGGGCTATGGCTACACCTTC. Residues: CASSPSSQGGYGYTF.

The chain links TRBV7-8 to TRBJ2-7; tentatively, D is TRBD1 (5 bases). Germline V gene data show CDR1 as SGHVS and CDR2 as FQNEAQ. CDR3 length equals 14 residues. With 1 base removed from V and 2 bases from J, the gap between germline ends came to 9 bases. CDR3 in amino acids: CASSLVTGPYEQYF. In nucleotides, the CDR3 is TGTGCCAGCAGCTTAGTCACAGGTCCCTACGAGCAGTACTTC.